The source of this T cell receptor (beta chain) is a study of CD8 T cells in Susac syndrome. CDR1 is MNHEY and CDR2 is SMNVEV in the germline V gene (reference sequence). V lost 2 bases to trimming and J lost 4 bases, with 12 bases between them. The length of the CDR3 is 15 residues. Roughly 0.45 to 1 ug RNA was reverse transcribed with random hexamers. Multiplex PCR with immunoSEQ amplified the TCR beta CDR3 across 54 Vbeta and 13 Jbeta. TCRdb re-analysed the immunoSEQ multiplex PCR reads in MiXCR, keeping a single row per CDR3 protein. The profile covers about 210,000 distinct CDR3 sequences, with 95% appearing a single time and 0.08% to 0.095% taken by the ten largest. CD8+ and CD4+ blood T cells underwent TCR beta sequencing. The multiple sclerosis control group was made up of treatment-naive patients with stable or active relapsing-remitting disease. Negative isolation was used for CD8+ and CD4+ T cells, and FACS enrichment was applied to TEMRA cells.

This rearrangement joins TRBV27 to TRBJ1-5; D may be TRBD1 (6 bases). The sequence came from a human donor with multiple sclerosis. Input material: CD4+ T cells from PBMCs. CDR3 DNA: TGTGCCAGCAGTTTAGCGACAGGAGGGAATCAGCCCCAGCATTTT. It encodes CASSLATGGNQPQHF.